Below, one TCR beta chain is given with its context. This receptor's antigen is unknown. The record has no base qualities; no much larger clone is one base away. These data are taken from a study of shared clonotypes between healthy human individuals (dated by TCRdb to 2018 to 2021). Regarding the complete study: The cohort comprised two women and a few men aged 18 to 49 years. For each donor, CD4 naive and CD4 memory were each given three plates, CD8 naive was given two plates, and CD8 memory was given one plate. Leukapheresis yielded between about 0.8 and 9.5 billion PBMCs per donor. Blood TCR repertoires of five healthy adults were deeply sequenced to estimate repertoire size and the extent of clonotype sharing between individuals. To increase sequencing depth and limit assay-specific biases, different laboratories used diverse techniques to prepare libraries and sequence TCR repertoires.

Donors were healthy HIV-negative adults with no recently reported acute infections or vaccinations. Every donor was a Caucasian adult living in Nashville, Tennessee, USA. CD4+ T cells were enriched by magnetic negative selection, after which naive cells were positively selected on CD45RA and the negative fraction was taken as the memory subset. Blood was obtained by leukapheresis, after which PBMCs were separated by Ficoll-Histopaque density gradient centrifugation and cryopreserved in liquid nitrogen vapor phase. Analytical flow cytometry was used to check the purity and quantity of every magnetically sorted T cell population. Genomic DNA was isolated from each sorted fraction and quantified by UV absorbance on a Nanodrop 2000c. What the work shows at the level of the full study, not this receptor alone: The genetic and exposure-history diversity represented was limited by the small number of donors. Compared with non-shared clonotypes, the clonotypes found in all four sorted-subset donors had higher generation probabilities. Roughly 5% of naive CD4, 3.5% of naive CD8, roughly 2.5% of memory CD4, and 0.4% of memory CD8 clonotypes were shared across several donors. Naive subsets generally had larger estimated clonotype richness than memory subsets. Rarefaction of sorted-subset datasets indicated incomplete sequencing despite the large sequencing depth. Pairwise subsampling indicated that sequencing depth was expected to affect the degree of clonotype sharing among donors. Sampling was restricted to blood, and TCR repertoires in tissues likely differ from the TCR repertoires found in blood.

TCR CDR3 regions were amplified from genomic DNA by multiplex PCR using the deep immunoSEQ assay. Genomic DNA extracted from each cell subset was distributed evenly over all wells of several immunoSEQ 96-well plates, and each plate served as one replicate. For sorted subsets, 150 to 250 ng of genomic DNA, equivalent to some 30,000 T cell genomes, went into each replicate PCR. Purified libraries were quantified with a Qubit 3.0 fluorometer, sized on a Bioanalyzer 2100, and re-quantified with the KAPA Library Quantification kit. A separate single-read 150-cycle Illumina NextSeq 550 flow cell was used to sequence each immunoSEQ 96-well plate. As for the authors' bioinformatics: Because the immunoSEQ output included only junctional sequences and no quality scores, the filtering could not be the same as the filtering used for full-length reads. To assign V/J genes and CDR3, sequences were annotated using PyIR, a Python wrapper for IgBLAST v1.9, with IMGT germline references. Reads were removed for weak V/J assignments (E-value above 1e-6), missing CDR3, stop codons, out-of-frame junctions, or ambiguous translated residues. V3J clonotypes were defined as sequences sharing the same inferred V gene, J gene, and CDR3 amino acid sequence. To compute the percentage overlap between repertoires, the number of shared unique clonotypes was divided by the size of the smaller repertoire. RTK rarefaction, the Chao1 estimator, and Recon v2.1 estimates of unobserved clonotypes were used to assess repertoire richness. OLGA was used to compute generation probabilities for all TCRbeta clonotypes that the gDNA method yielded from a few donors. The table was pulled from immuneACCESS by TCRdb, which kept in-frame rearrangements only. Such tables lose some clones; where checked, under half of the loss comes from unresolved V genes, and the rest has no known cause. The DNA was the basis for D and trimming; V, J and clone size are from that table. The sample table holds around 510,000 clones, of which about 96% were seen once. 0.064% of the sample is taken by the ten largest.

The sequence was obtained from a woman aged 25 to 45 in good health. Sample: naive CD4+ T cells sorted from blood. The cell subset or site label here, explained by the study, means: CD45RA+ positively selected.

CDR3 protein: CSVAMDSLPDYGYTF. The DNA is as follows: TGCAGCGTCGCTATGGACAGTCTACCTGACTATGGCTACACCTTC. This receptor chain uses TRBV29-1 and TRBJ1-2; TRBD1 is possibly the D segment (6 matching bases). The CDR3 starts with the cysteine, ends with the phenylalanine, and has 15 residues. Of all the DNA, just the CDR3 is kept, 45 bases in frame from base 1. Via the germline V gene, CDR1 is SQVTM and CDR2 ANQGSEA. V and J are truncated by 6 bases and 3 bases respectively, leaving an intervening sequence of 20 bases. The CDR3, completed at both ends by the reference TRBV29-1 and TRBJ1-2 genes, gives the full variable domain SAVISQKPSRDICQRGTSLTIQCQVDSQVTMMFWYRQQPGQSLTLIATANQGSEATYESGFVIDKFPISRPNLTFSTLTVSNMSPEDSSIYLCSVAMDSLPDYGYTFGSGTRLTVV.